This TCR beta chain was retrieved from a study of radiotherapy plus CTLA-4 blockade in lung cancer. The CDR3 is made up of 12 amino acids. Trimming removed 5 bases from V and 5 bases from J; junction bases left unmatched: 4. CDR1 and CDR2 from the germline V gene are SQVTM and ANQGSEA. The data were produced by immunoSEQ multiplex PCR, yet TCRdb's version contains in-frame clones alone and is incomplete. The profile covers 80,000 or so clones, with about 79% appearing a single time and over 20% taken by the ten largest. The rearrangement joins TRBV29-1 to TRBJ2-5; 8 nucleotides align to TRBD1. The receptor was derived from a human donor with non-small cell lung cancer whose response to radiotherapy plus ipilimumab could not be evaluated. Some clones in this sample may be carry-over from other donors' samples. This specimen consisted of peripheral blood, obtained from a patient treated with radiotherapy plus ipilimumab. This CDR3 reads CSVLDRGETQYF. CDR3 DNA sequence: TGCAGCGTTTTAGACAGGGGCGAGACCCAGTACTTC.